One sample yielded the 32 T cell receptor beta chains listed below, sequenced in a study of blood T cell repertoires in COVID-19. Repertoires were generated with immunoSEQ multiplex PCR, while TCRdb's copy carries only in-frame clones and drops some. This table has hundreds of thousands of clones, roughly 85% appearing once. The sample consisted of PBMCs or T cells enriched from blood (not recorded which). These receptors were collected from a man between 25 and 39 years old who had recovered from COVID-19.

This clone was detected only a few times. The J gene is TRBJ1-1, the V gene TRBV27; D remains ambiguous. The CDR3 covers 14 residues. Germline loops: CDR1 MNHEY, CDR2 SMNVEV (reference sequence). V was pared by 0 bases and J by 3 bases, with 8 bases between. CDR3 sequence (DNA): TGTGCCAGCAGTTTATCGTGGGGAGACACTGAAGCTTTCTTT. It encodes CASSLSWGDTEAFF.

The V gene is TRBV2, the J gene TRBJ2-7, with D tentatively TRBD1 (5 bases). The germline V and J ends were trimmed by 8 bases and 3 bases, with 14 bases remaining between them. CDR3 size: 13 residues. Looked up from germline, CDR1 is SNHLY and CDR2 is FYNNEI. DNA for the CDR3: TGTGCCAGCGCCGGACAACAGATCTACGAGCAGTACTTC. Protein: CASAGQQIYEQYF. The full variable domain, with the rest looked up from reference TRBV2 and TRBJ2-7, is EPEVTQTPSHQVTQMGQEVILRCVPISNHLYFYWYRQILGQKVEFLVSFYNNEISEKSEIFDDQFSVERPDGSNFTLKIRSTKLEDSAMYFCASAGQQIYEQYFGPGTRLTVT.

The J gene is TRBJ1-5, the V gene TRBV15; D perhaps matches TRBD1 (5 bases). Germline-derived CDR1 and CDR2 are LNHNV and YYDKDF (reference sequence). This CDR3 is built from 19 residues. V dropped 1 base and J dropped 6 bases, with 25 bases sitting between them. The CDR3 loop is CATSRGHKISQGGGQPQHF. In DNA form, the CDR3 reads TGTGCCACCAGCAGAGGCCATAAAATCTCCCAGGGCGGGGGTCAGCCCCAGCATTTT. Combining the CDR3 with reference TRBV15 and TRBJ1-5 gives the whole variable domain DAMVIQNPRYQVTQFGKPVTLSCSQTLNHNVMYWYQQKSSQAPKLLFHYYDKDFNNEADTPDNFQSRRPNTSFCFLDIRSPGLGDTAMYLCATSRGHKISQGGGQPQHFGDGTRLSIL.

The chain is built from TRBV10-3 and TRBJ2-2; weak D call: TRBD2 (7 bases). This CDR3 has 13 residues. Trimming left V 6 bases short and J 7 bases short, with 12 bases between. In germline, CDR1 is ENHRY, CDR2 SYGVKD. The CDR3 region is CAISKGGVGELFF. CDR3 nucleotides: TGTGCCATCAGCAAAGGGGGGGTCGGGGAGCTGTTTTTT.

The rearrangement links TRBV10-3 to TRBJ2-3; the D gene is possibly TRBD1 (6 bases). The CDR3 covers 13 residues. Between the trimmed V and J ends, which lost 3 bases and 14 bases, there was a span of 18 bases. CDR1 is ENHRY and CDR2 is SYGVKD in the germline V gene. CDR3 region: CAISEARDTEPYF. The CDR3 DNA reads as TGTGCCATCAGTGAAGCAAGGGACACCGAGCCGTATTTT.

This clone was observed a few times. The chain employs TRBV7-2 and TRBJ1-2; D possibly corresponds to TRBD1 (6 bases). The CDR3 runs to 15 residues. Trimming took off 5 bases at V and 4 bases at J, with 17 bases between the two ends. Per the germline V gene, CDR1 is SGHTA and CDR2 is FQGNSA. CDR3 region: CASSPGDTRVYGYTF. For the CDR3, the DNA is TGTGCCAGCAGCCCAGGGGACACACGGGTCTATGGCTACACCTTC.

This chain uses TRBV16 with TRBJ2-2; no definite D call. The germline CDR1 and CDR2 sequences are KGHSY and FQNENV. The CDR3 length is 13 residues. The V gene lost 4 bases and the J gene lost 5 bases, with 8 bases spanning the gap. The CDR3 loop is CASSPSTTGELFF. In nucleotides, the CDR3 is TGTGCCAGCAGCCCTTCTACTACCGGGGAGCTGTTTTTT.

Only one count was recorded for this clone. V is TRBV9 and J is TRBJ2-3, with 8 bases fitting TRBD1. There are 16 residues in the CDR3. Per germline, CDR1 SGDLS and CDR2 YYNGEE. The trim removed 2 bases at V and 0 bases at J, leaving 5 bases unmatched. The CDR3: CASSVRQGSSTDTQYF. The DNA of the CDR3 is TGTGCCAGCAGCGTGAGACAGGGGAGTAGCACAGATACGCAGTATTTT.

This rearrangement joins TRBV5-1 to TRBJ2-1, with D unclear. The CDR3 runs to 12 residues. V lost 4 bases and J lost 7, with 9 bases in between. Germline values: CDR1 SGHRS, CDR2 YFSETQ. In DNA, the CDR3 is TGCGCCAGCAGCCCCGTTCAGAATGAGCAGTTCTTC. This encodes CASSPVQNEQFF.

The chain combines TRBV6-6 with TRBJ1-6, with 7 bases aligning to TRBD1. Trimming cost V 5 bases and J 10 bases; bases outside gene matches: 8. The CDR3 sequence is 14 residues long. Germline CDR1 and CDR2: MNHNY and SVGAGI (reference sequence). The CDR3 DNA is TGTGCCAGCAGTCGAAACCCAGGGGGATCACCCCTCCACTTT. It translates to CASSRNPGGSPLHF.

The rearrangement links TRBV5-1 to TRBJ1-3; the D is unclear. In germline, CDR1 is SGHRS, CDR2 YFSETQ. This CDR3 comprises 14 residues. The V end lost 4 bases, the J end lost 0 bases, and 8 bases lay between the germline ends. The CDR3 nucleotides are TGCGCCAGCAGCGAGGAGCACTCTGGAAACACCATATATTTT. This translates into CASSEEHSGNTIYF.

The chain employs TRBV9 and TRBJ2-2; 12 bases map to TRBD2. The length of the CDR3 is 16 residues. V lost 3 bases to trimming and J lost 7 bases; unmatched junction nucleotides: 7. Per germline, CDR1 SGDLS and CDR2 YYNGEE. The CDR3 sequence: CASSASGGAGVGELFF. DNA of the CDR3: TGTGCCAGCAGCGCTAGCGGGGGGGCTGGTGTCGGGGAGCTGTTTTTT. The full variable domain, in which reference TRBV9 and TRBJ2-2 provide the parts outside the CDR3, is DSGVTQTPKHLITATGQRVTLRCSPRSGDLSVYWYQQSLDQGLQFLIQYYNGEERAKGNILERFSAQQFPDLHSELNLSSLELGDSALYFCASSASGGAGVGELFFGEGSRLTVL.

V gene TRBV6-5 combines with J gene TRBJ1-3, with unresolved D. The CDR3 consists of 14 residues. Trimming removed 4 bases from V and 0 bases from J, with 7 bases in between. Germline assignment: CDR1 MNHEY and CDR2 SVGAGI. For the CDR3, the DNA is TGTGCCAGCAGTTCCACATTCTCTGGAAACACCATATATTTT. Its translation: CASSSTFSGNTIYF.

V gene TRBV7-3 combines with J gene TRBJ2-1, with a possible D match to TRBD1 (6 bases). V shed 4 bases and J shed 3 bases, with 16 bases lying between them. This CDR3 is built from 16 residues. The V gene's germline CDR1 is SGHTA and CDR2 FQGTGA. This CDR3 is CASSWGQGLSYNEQFF. Written as DNA, the CDR3 is TGTGCCAGCAGCTGGGGTCAGGGGCTGAGCTACAATGAGCAGTTCTTC.

The rearrangement links TRBV19 to TRBJ2-2; D unresolved. The CDR3 runs 15 residues. V dropped 6 bases and J dropped 1 base, with 12 bases sitting between them. Germline CDR1 reads LNHDA; CDR2 reads SQIVND (reference sequence). This CDR3 reads CASSLTPGNTGELFF. DNA for the CDR3: TGTGCCAGTAGCCTGACGCCAGGGAACACCGGGGAGCTGTTTTTT.

V usage is TRBV24-1 and J usage is TRBJ2-6; a weak D match, TRBD1 (5 bases). This CDR3 has 17 residues. Germline CDR1 reads KGHDR; CDR2 reads SFDVKD. Trimming left V 2 bases short and J 2 bases short, with 12 bases between. The CDR3 DNA is TGTGCCACCAGTGATTCTGCAGGGATAGCTGGGGCCAACGTCCTGACTTTC. This codes for CATSDSAGIAGANVLTF.

The rearrangement uses TRBV5-4 and TRBJ1-5, with TRBD1 matching over 9 bases. V trimming: 0 bases; J trimming: 0 bases; junction bases outside the gene matches: 10. In germline, CDR1 is SGHNT, CDR2 YYREEE (reference sequence). The CDR3 length is 19 residues. The CDR3 region is CASSLDRRDRDYSNQPQHF. The CDR3 bases are TGTGCCAGCAGCTTGGATCGGAGGGACAGGGATTATAGCAATCAGCCCCAGCATTTT.

CDR3 in DNA: TGCGCCAGCAGCTCGAACCCGGGACAGGGTGAATTGGAGACCTTC. It specifies CASSSNPGQGELETF. The genes are TRBV5-1 and TRBJ1-2, with TRBD1 identical over 9 bases. The CDR3 sequence is 15 residues long. Germline CDR1 reads SGHRS; CDR2 reads YFSETQ. The V and J ends lost 3 bases and 14 bases, in that order; junction bases with no gene match: 17. Full variable domain (remainder filled in from reference TRBV5-1 and TRBJ1-2): KAGVTQTPRYLIKTRGQQVTLSCSPISGHRSVSWYQQTPGQGLQFLFEYFSETQRNKGNFPGRFSGRQFSNSRSEMNVSTLELGDSALYLCASSSNPGQGELETFGSGTRLTVV.

This rearrangement joins TRBV4-1 to TRBJ2-7; 7 nucleotides align to TRBD1. Germline assignment: CDR1 MGHRA and CDR2 YSYEKL. J gave up 3 bases and V 4 bases, and 6 bases lay outside the gene matches. CDR3 length: 14 amino acids. The CDR3 protein is CASSPRQGYYEQYF. The CDR3 nucleotides read TGCGCCAGCAGCCCACGACAGGGTTACTACGAGCAGTACTTC.

The chain carries TRBV27 and TRBJ2-1; TRBD2 aligns across 8 bases. Germline V gene lookup returns CDR1 MNHEY and CDR2 SMNVEV (reference sequence). This CDR3 is 16 amino acids long. J lost 8 bases, V lost 6 bases, and 15 bases had no gene match. The CDR3 DNA reads as TGTGCCAGCAGCCGGTCAGGGGCGGGGGGCCTTCATGAGCAGTTCTTC. Its translation is CASSRSGAGGLHEQFF.

The chain links TRBV5-1 to TRBJ1-2; perhaps TRBD1 as D (6 bases). Germline values: CDR1 SGHRS, CDR2 YFSETQ. The CDR3 spans 15 residues. The ends were cut back, 6 bases at V and 3 bases at J, with 18 bases in the middle. This chain's CDR3 is CASKFQRAGDYGYTF. CDR3 nucleotide sequence: TGCGCCAGCAAGTTTCAAAGGGCAGGGGACTATGGCTACACCTTC.

The table lists this clone with a few counts. V usage is TRBV7-9 and J usage is TRBJ1-5; no firm D call. Germline V lookup: CDR1 SEHNR, CDR2 FQNEAQ (reference sequence). V was pared by 5 bases and J by 1 base, with 15 bases between. The CDR3 is made up of 16 amino acids. CDR3 sequence: CASSQNPRGSNQPQHF. Written as DNA, the CDR3 is TGTGCCAGCAGCCAAAACCCCCGAGGCAGCAATCAGCCCCAGCATTTT.

The chain links TRBV6-4 to TRBJ2-1; TRBD2 aligns across 8 bases. After removal of 4 bases from V and 0 bases from J, the junction contained 2 bases not matched to a gene. Germline V lookup: CDR1 MRHNA, CDR2 SNTAGT. The CDR3 length is 15 residues. The CDR3 loop is CASSVGTSSYNEQFF. CDR3 nucleotide sequence: TGTGCCAGCAGTGTCGGGACTAGCTCCTACAATGAGCAGTTCTTC.

The CDR3 loop reads CALQGRGGPQHF. DNA of the CDR3: TGTGCCTTACAGGGGAGAGGGGGGCCCCAGCATTTT. This sequence joins TRBV30 and TRBJ1-5, with 7 bases identical to TRBD1. V lost 7 bases to trimming and J lost 9 bases; unmatched junction nucleotides: 9. The CDR3 totals 12 residues. Germline CDR1 reads GTSNPN; CDR2 reads SVGIG (reference sequence). The full variable domain, in which reference TRBV30 and TRBJ1-5 provide the parts outside the CDR3, is SQTIHQWPATLVQPVGSPLSLECTVEGTSNPNLYWYRQAAGRGLQLLFYSVGIGQISSEVPQNLSASRPQDRQFILSSKKLLLSDSGFYLCALQGRGGPQHFGDGTRLSIL.

This chain uses TRBV20-1 with TRBJ1-4; no firm D call. V lost 3 bases, J lost 0 bases, and 8 bases lay in between. The CDR3 runs to 14 residues. Germline loops: CDR1 DFQATT, CDR2 SNEGSKA (reference sequence). This CDR3 reads CSASVGATNEKLFF. For the CDR3, the DNA is TGCAGTGCTAGTGTCGGTGCAACTAATGAAAAACTGTTTTTT.

The chain employs TRBV10-3 and TRBJ2-1, with 8 bases fitting TRBD2. Germline V lookup: CDR1 ENHRY, CDR2 SYGVKD. After removal of 10 bases from V and 9 bases from J, the junction contained 14 bases not matched to a gene. CDR3 length equals 14 residues. CDR3 DNA sequence: TGTGCCACCCAAAACGGGGGGGCTTTCGGTGAGCAGTTCTTC. Amino acid sequence: CATQNGGAFGEQFF.

The rearrangement joins TRBV4-3 to TRBJ1-1; no reliable D call. Germline V CDR1 and CDR2: LGHNA, YSLEER. CDR3 length: 13 residues. The ends were cut back, 4 bases at V and 1 base at J, with 7 bases in the middle. CDR3 sequence (DNA): TGCGCCAGCAGCCGAGGAGAGAACACTGAAGCTTTCTTT. It codes for CASSRGENTEAFF.

The gene calls are TRBV14 and TRBJ2-7, with TRBD2 as a possible D gene (6 bases). Trimming removed 1 base from V and 6 bases from J, with 10 bases in between. The CDR3 contains 13 residues. Germline lookup yields CDR1 SGHDN and CDR2 FVKESK. The CDR3 bases are TGTGCCAGCAGCCAAGGGGGCGGGGTCGAGCAGTACTTC. Residues: CASSQGGGVEQYF.

V and J are TRBV25-1 and TRBJ1-2; D uncertain. The ends were cut back, 6 bases at V and 1 base at J, with 9 bases in the middle. Germline CDR1 is MGHDK and CDR2 is SYGVNS. This CDR3 is built from 13 residues. CDR3 loop: CASRAEINYGYTF. The CDR3 DNA is TGTGCCAGCAGGGCAGAAATTAACTATGGCTACACCTTC.

CDR3 sequence (DNA): TGTGCCAGCGCCAGGGATGGGATTACGCAGTATTTT. Translating it yields CASARDGITQYF. The chain uses TRBV7-3 and TRBJ2-3, with D possibly TRBD1 on 5 matching bases. The CDR3 totals 12 residues. V dropped 8 bases and J dropped 8 bases, with 14 bases sitting between them. The germline V gene encodes CDR1 SGHTA and CDR2 FQGTGA.

Remarks on this clone: Mismatch with germline at one junction end may stem from a read error. This chain's CDR3 is CASSHTNPDRVCYSYQPQHF. The CDR3 region has the DNA TGTGCCAGCAGTCATACAAACCCGGACAGGGTGTGTTATAGCTATCAGCCCCAGCATTTT. J is TRBJ1-5 and V is TRBV27, with 8 positions matching TRBD1. CDR1 and CDR2 from the germline V gene are MNHEY and SMNVEV (reference sequence). This CDR3 comprises 20 residues.

The chain recombines TRBV9 with TRBJ1-2, with no clear D. There are 13 residues in the CDR3. Between the trimmed V and J ends, which lost 2 bases and 8 bases, there was a span of 13 bases. Germline CDR1 and CDR2: SGDLS and YYNGEE. The CDR3 is CASSVDGNRGYTF. Here the CDR3 DNA reads TGTGCCAGCAGCGTCGACGGGAATCGAGGCTACACCTTC. Using reference TRBV9 and TRBJ1-2 for the parts outside the CDR3, the full variable domain is DSGVTQTPKHLITATGQRVTLRCSPRSGDLSVYWYQQSLDQGLQFLIQYYNGEERAKGNILERFSAQQFPDLHSELNLSSLELGDSALYFCASSVDGNRGYTFGSGTRLTVV.